Presented here are 26 T cell receptor beta chains from one specimen sequenced in a study of blood T cell repertoires in COVID-19. The data were produced by immunoSEQ multiplex PCR, yet TCRdb's version contains in-frame clones alone and is incomplete. Among about 78,000 clones listed, roughly nine tenths were seen once. The sequenced sample consisted of peripheral blood. All receptors derive from a man aged 50-60 years with active or convalescent COVID-19.

The chain uses TRBV7-2 and TRBJ1-5, with D hard to call. In germline, CDR1 is SGHTA, CDR2 FQGNSA. The CDR3 length is 13 residues. The V end lost 7 bases, the J end lost 0 bases, and 7 bases lay between the germline ends. The CDR3 nucleotides are TGTGCCAGCACCCCAGATAGCAATCAGCCCCAGCATTTT. Protein: CASTPDSNQPQHF.

This clone was seen once. The chain couples TRBV20-1 to TRBJ2-3; D remains unclear. Trimming left V 8 bases short and J 8 bases short, with 11 bases between. CDR1 and CDR2 (germline): DFQATT, SNEGSKA (reference sequence). The CDR3 has 10 residues. The CDR3 loop reads CSCWSGTQYF. DNA of the CDR3: TGCAGTTGCTGGTCGGGTACGCAGTATTTT.

The CDR3: CASSIAASGSYNEQFF. Here the CDR3 DNA reads TGTGCCAGCAGCATTGCTGCTAGTGGCTCCTACAATGAGCAGTTCTTC. V usage is TRBV7-8 and J usage is TRBJ2-1, with unresolved D. Deletions cut 5 bases from V and 0 bases from J, with 14 bases between. CDR1 SGHVS and CDR2 FQNEAQ come from the germline V gene. CDR3 length: 16 residues.

The gene calls are TRBV7-8 and TRBJ2-1, with D maybe TRBD2 (5 bases). There are 14 residues in the CDR3. Germline V lookup: CDR1 SGHVS, CDR2 FQNEAQ. Trimming took off 0 bases at V and 3 bases at J, with 6 bases between the two ends. CDR3 in DNA: TGTGCCAGCAGCTTAGCCGGGAACTACAATGAGCAGTTCTTC. Translated, it gives CASSLAGNYNEQFF.

On this clone: This specimen includes other DNA sequences encoding the same CDR3. The V call is TRBV5-1, the J call TRBJ2-3; maybe TRBD2 (5 bases). This CDR3 contains 14 residues. Germline CDR1 SGHRS, CDR2 YFSETQ. V lost 0 bases and J 1 base, leaving 6 bases between the germline ends. This CDR3 reads CASSLAGGTDTQYF. CDR3 nucleotide sequence: TGCGCCAGCAGCTTGGCCGGGGGCACAGATACGCAGTATTTT.

The V gene is TRBV19, the J gene TRBJ2-3, with 8 bases aligning to TRBD1. Losses at the gene ends were 5 bases for V and 7 bases for J; bases not matched to a gene: 5. Germline lookup yields CDR1 LNHDA and CDR2 SQIVND (reference sequence). The length of the CDR3 is 13 residues. The CDR3, as DNA: TGTGCCAGTAGTGAGCAGGGGGCGAATACGCAGTATTTT. It yields the protein CASSEQGANTQYF.

The V and J genes are TRBV11-2 and TRBJ2-4; 7 bases fit TRBD1. Germline V gene sequence: CDR1 SGHAT, CDR2 FQNNGV. The V and J ends lost 5 bases and 6 bases, in that order; junction bases with no gene match: 7. The CDR3 runs to 14 residues. The CDR3 loop reads CASSPQGVGNIQYF. The CDR3 DNA is TGTGCCAGCAGCCCTCAGGGGGTCGGAAACATTCAGTACTTC.

This chain uses TRBV24-1 with TRBJ2-2; tentative D call: TRBD1 (5 bases). V dropped 4 bases and J dropped 5 bases, with 13 bases sitting between them. CDR3 length: 15 amino acids. CDR1 is KGHDR and CDR2 is SFDVKD in the germline V gene. CDR3 region: CATSDPTEDTGELFF. CDR3 coding DNA: TGTGCCACCAGTGACCCGACAGAGGATACCGGGGAGCTGTTTTTT.

The rearrangement joins TRBV9 to TRBJ1-1, with 9 bases lining up with TRBD1. This CDR3 is 15 amino acids long. Losses at the gene ends were 0 bases for V and 6 bases for J; bases not matched to a gene: 6. CDR1 is SGDLS, CDR2 YYNGEE, per germline. CDR3: CASSVVEGQGSEAFF. CDR3 nucleotides: TGTGCCAGCAGCGTAGTGGAGGGACAGGGTTCTGAAGCTTTCTTT.

V and J are TRBV28 and TRBJ2-7; 7 bases fit TRBD1. The germline gives CDR1 MDHEN, CDR2 SYDVKM. This CDR3 is built from 14 residues. The V and J ends lost 2 bases and 3 bases, in that order; junction bases with no gene match: 4. The CDR3 reads CASSLTGVNYEQYF. CDR3 bases: TGTGCCAGCAGTTTAACAGGGGTAAACTACGAGCAGTACTTC. The variable domain in full, with the rest retrieved from reference TRBV28 and TRBJ2-7, is DVKVTQSSRYLVKRTGEKVFLECVQDMDHENMFWYRQDPGLGLRLIYFSYDVKMKEKGDIPEGYSVSREKKERFSLILESASTNQTSMYLCASSLTGVNYEQYFGPGTRLTVT.

Remarks on this clone: Other DNA sequences of this sample code for an identical CDR3. V usage is TRBV12-3 or TRBV12-4 and J usage is TRBJ1-5, with unresolved D. The V and J ends lost 3 bases and 0 bases respectively, with 3 bases between them. This CDR3 region has 13 residues. CDR3 sequence (DNA): TGTGCCAGCAGTTTTAGTAGCAATCAGCCCCAGCATTTT. Encoded protein: CASSFSSNQPQHF.

The chain carries TRBV28 and TRBJ2-5; 7 nucleotides match TRBD1. With V trimmed by 4 bases and J by 1 base, 6 bases remained unmatched. CDR3 length equals 15 residues. The germline V gene encodes CDR1 MDHEN and CDR2 SYDVKM. In DNA form, the CDR3 reads TGTGCCAGCAGTTGGCAAGGGGGCTCCCAAGAGACCCAGTACTTC. This encodes CASSWQGGSQETQYF.

The CDR3 DNA reads TGCAGTGCTAGTGGGACTGAGAATGAAAAACTGTTTTTT. This encodes CSASGTENEKLFF. The rearrangement uses TRBV20-1 and TRBJ1-4; D is possibly TRBD1 (5 bases). The V gene lost 3 bases and the J gene lost 5 bases, with 10 bases spanning the gap. The CDR3 totals 13 residues. Germline CDR1 and CDR2: DFQATT and SNEGSKA (reference sequence).

This sequence joins TRBV28 and TRBJ2-1, with 11 bases aligning to TRBD2. Germline loops: CDR1 MDHEN, CDR2 SYDVKM. Unmatched junction bases numbered 1, after V lost 1 base and J lost 5 bases. The CDR3 is 15 residues long. The CDR3 DNA follows: TGTGCCAGCAGTTTATATAGCGGGGGGGACAATGAGCAGTTCTTC. It encodes CASSLYSGGDNEQFF.

The J gene is TRBJ1-1, the V gene TRBV10-3, with D uncertain. CDR1 is ENHRY and CDR2 is SYGVKD in the germline V gene. Between the trimmed V and J ends, which lost 0 bases and 2 bases, there was a span of 7 bases. The CDR3 is 14 amino acids. The CDR3 bases are TGTGCCATCAGTGAGTCCCCGGGTAACACTGAAGCTTTCTTT. It yields the protein CAISESPGNTEAFF.

About this clone: Germline and junction disagree at one end, which may indicate a read error. CDR3: CASSLNRQGLRGF. As DNA, the CDR3 is TGTGCCAGCAGCTTAAACCGACAGGGGCTCCGTGGCTTC. V usage is TRBV11-2 and J usage is TRBJ2-7, with 8 positions matching TRBD1. Germline CDR1 is SGHAT and CDR2 is FQNNGV. The CDR3 sequence is 13 residues long. Supplemented by reference TRBV11-2 and TRBJ2-7, the full variable domain reads EAGVAQSPRYKIIEKRQSVAFWCNPISGHATLYWYQQILGQGPKLLIQFQNNGVVDDSQLPKDRFSAERLKGVDSTLKIQPAKLEDSAVYLCASSLNRQGLRGFGPGTRLTVT.

As regards this clone: The identical CDR3 is also encoded by other nucleotide sequences in the sample. The gene calls are TRBV5-1 and TRBJ2-1; D remains unclear. Germline lookup yields CDR1 SGHRS and CDR2 YFSETQ. V gave up 5 bases and J gave up 0 bases, with 9 bases separating them. There are 14 residues in the CDR3. The CDR3 reads CASSLSSSYNEQFF. The CDR3 nucleotides are TGCGCCAGCAGTCTATCAAGCTCCTACAATGAGCAGTTCTTC.

The chain recombines TRBV27 with TRBJ1-2, with 12 bases matching TRBD1. The CDR3 has 15 amino acids. The germline V gene has CDR1 MNHEY and CDR2 SMNVEV (reference sequence). Trimming at V came to 5 bases and at J to 7 bases, leaving 8 bases not matched to a gene. The CDR3 DNA is TGTGCCAGCAGTCCGGGACAGGGGGCAAGGGGTGGCTACACCTTC. It is translated as CASSPGQGARGGYTF.

CDR3 protein: CASSLGGVDGSPLHF. CDR3 sequence (DNA): TGTGCCAGCAGCCTAGGGGGGGTCGACGGTTCACCCCTCCACTTT. This chain uses TRBV7-9 with TRBJ1-6; weak D call: TRBD1 (6 bases). This CDR3 comprises 15 residues. The ends were cut back, 5 bases at V and 9 bases at J, with 17 bases in the middle. The germline V gene has CDR1 SEHNR and CDR2 FQNEAQ (reference sequence).

The chain joins TRBV2 to TRBJ1-5; possible D gene TRBD1, 6 bases. CDR3 length equals 12 residues. V lost 6 bases, J lost 16 bases, and 19 bases lay in between. The germline CDR1 and CDR2 sequences are SNHLY and FYNNEI. The CDR3 sequence is CASSPSETGGHF. The DNA of the CDR3 is TGTGCCAGCAGCCCCTCGGAGACAGGTGGCCATTTT.

This sequence joins TRBV7-9 and TRBJ1-1; 9 positions match TRBD1. Looked up from germline, CDR1 is SEHNR and CDR2 is FQNEAQ (reference sequence). CDR3 length: 14 amino acids. J gave up 6 bases and V 5 bases, and 7 bases lay outside the gene matches. The DNA for the CDR3 is TGTGCCAGCAGCGAAAGTAGGACAGGGGCTGAAGCTTTCTTT. This sequence encodes CASSESRTGAEAFF. The full variable domain, its missing parts supplied by reference TRBV7-9 and TRBJ1-1, is DTGVSQNPRHKITKRGQNVTFRCDPISEHNRLYWYRQTLGQGPEFLTYFQNEAQLEKSRLLSDRFSAERPKGSFSTLEIQRTEQGDSAMYLCASSESRTGAEAFFGQGTRLTVV.

J is TRBJ2-7 and V is TRBV28; 15 bases map to TRBD2. This CDR3 has 17 residues. The V segment lost 4 bases and the J segment 4 bases; nucleotides outside the gene matches: 8. From germline, CDR1 is MDHEN and CDR2 SYDVKM. CDR3 amino acids: CASSWGLAGGVEYEQYF. CDR3 DNA: TGTGCCAGCAGTTGGGGACTAGCGGGGGGCGTCGAATACGAGCAGTACTTC.

The chain employs TRBV27 and TRBJ2-3, with 10 bases aligning to TRBD1. The CDR3 is 15 amino acids. V shed 5 bases, J shed 4 bases, and the junction held 6 bases outside the gene matches. Germline-derived CDR1 and CDR2 are MNHEY and SMNVEV (reference sequence). The CDR3 coding sequence is TGTGCCAGCAGTGAGACAGGGGGCTTTCCAGATACGCAGTATTTT. Amino acids: CASSETGGFPDTQYF.

The chain carries TRBV5-1 and TRBJ2-1, with D possibly TRBD1 on 5 matching bases. V was trimmed by 0 bases and J by 6 bases, leaving 10 bases between them. The CDR3 runs to 14 residues. Germline V lookup: CDR1 SGHRS, CDR2 YFSETQ. Here the CDR3 DNA reads TGCGCCAGCAGCTTGGGACAGATTCTCAATGAGCAGTTCTTC. It yields the protein CASSLGQILNEQFF.

The chain employs TRBV10-3 and TRBJ2-7; TRBD1 agrees at 9 bases. The CDR3 covers 13 residues. Germline CDR1 reads ENHRY; CDR2 reads SYGVKD. J was trimmed by 4 bases and V by 8 bases; bases with no gene match: 6. CDR3 nucleotide sequence: TGTGCCATCGGGACAGGGAGTCAGTACGAGCAGTACGTC. Translation: CAIGTGSQYEQYV.

To note about this clone: At one end, the junction sequence differs from germline, possibly due to a read error. This chain uses TRBV11-2 with TRBJ2-7; 11 bases are shared with TRBD2. The CDR3 consists of 18 residues. Germline lookup yields CDR1 SGHAT and CDR2 FQNNGV. The CDR3 region is CASSLRFFSGGASHEQYF. The CDR3 nucleotides are TGTGCCAGCAGCTTACGTTTCTTTAGCGGGGGGGCCTCCCACGAGCAGTACTTC.